This TCR beta chain was found in a study of patients with pleural tuberculosis (dated by TCRdb to 2013 to 2014). TCRdb records Illumina Genome Analyzer IIx as the sequencer. TCRdb itself trimmed the public reads at Q25 with fastp, ran MiXCR and retained productive beta chains. For every CDR3 protein sequence, its rows merge into one entry that carries the most common genes and DNA. The sample records 40,000 to 55,000 distinct CDR3 sequences, 7.3% of which are singletons. The ten largest clones take up around 15% of the sample. This clonotype was seen a few times. The clone's antigen remains unknown. No qualities accompany the bases; no much larger clone lies one base away. Taken from the germline V gene (reference sequence), the CDR1 and CDR2 loops are GTSNPN and SVGIG. The trim is 2 bases for V and 1 base for J, with a gap of 9 bases between the germline ends. The CDR3 sequence holds 13 residues, the cysteine and phenylalanine included. Only the CDR3 region is kept as DNA, spanning 39 bases read in frame from base 1.

The receptor was derived from a human donor with pleural tuberculosis. This receptor chain uses TRBV30 and TRBJ2-7, with the D gene call left open. The DNA reads TGTGCCTGGAGTTCCCGGGCGTCCTACGAGCAGTACTTC. This is translated as CAWSSRASYEQYF.